This T cell receptor (beta chain) derives from a study of CD4 T cells in relation to SARS-CoV-2 and coronaviruses. About the research overall: PBMCs were cultured with antigen for over nine days before TCR beta sequencing. Findings and caveats of the study: SARS-CoV-2-driven expansion was significantly weaker in crossreactive than monoreactive clones.

Unexposed donor CD4+ T cells date from about 2011-2018, before the COVID-19 pandemic. The cells were cultured for over eight days before CD4+ T cells were isolated. Cultures held more than 1.5 million PBMCs per well with approximately 10 IU/ml IL-2. TCRdb keeps only in-frame clones here, not all; method: immunoSEQ multiplex PCR. This table has roughly 20,000 clones, around 73% appearing once. Concerning this clone itself: The antigen is unknown.

CDR1 KGHDR and CDR2 SFDVKD come from the germline V gene. The CDR3 has 16 residues. Losses at the gene ends were 4 bases for V and 1 base for J; bases not matched to a gene: 5. The clonotype comes from a human donor in good health. Input material: CD4+ T cells from PBMCs, cultured in vitro. The chain couples TRBV24-1 to TRBJ2-3; 9 positions agree with TRBD2. CDR3 protein: CATSDLRLAGTDTQYF. CDR3 sequence (DNA): TGTGCCACCAGTGACCTTAGACTAGCGGGCACAGATACGCAGTATTTT.